This T cell receptor beta chain was sequenced for a study of cytomegalovirus exposure and HLA in healthy donors (dated by TCRdb to 2017 to 2019). For the wider study: An earlier analysis of a few hundred of the donors reported 250 to 300 Gb of sequence data and 117 million unique TCR beta sequences obtained from around 170 million T cells. In an earlier analysis of 500 to 650 of the donors, high-throughput TCR beta sequencing was used to judge whether each TCR beta V gene segment behaved as functional or pseudogenic. An early release that covered more than 550 HLA-typed donors contained about 290 gigabases of sequencing data and 70 million to 100 million unique TCR sequences. All discovery cohort repertoires had been generated on a single sequencing platform. Typing coverage differed by locus: A, B, C, DRB1 and DQB1 were typed in about 620-630 donors, DQA1 in about 510, DPA1 in 600 to 610, and DPB1 in 450 to 480. Both class I and class II loci were covered by HLA typing, at four-digit resolution. To predict cytomegalovirus infection status, the study combined high-throughput TCR immunosequencing, statistical association of individual TCRs with disease status, and machine learning. Donor age, sex, ethnicity and CMV serostatus were compiled alongside the repertoire data. About five DR-DQ haplotypes were handled as single units for association and clustering, since linkage in the cohort was strong. Of the 350 to 450 genotyped donors, around 81% fell in the genetic ancestry cluster associated with self-reported Caucasian donors. A later genetic analysis used genome-wide SNP genotypes for about 65% of the 666 donors, treating that subset as a discovery cohort. Using immunosequencing, the study profiled T cell repertoires from 666 subjects and related those repertoires to cytomegalovirus serostatus. A later analysis re-examined previously published TCR beta repertoires from 610 or so donors and added high-resolution HLA genotyping to investigate patterns of TCR occurrence. Rather than drawing on any new phenotypic data, the later analysis identified candidate immune exposures from TCR beta sequences and the way those sequences occurred across donors. The study aimed to test whether cataloging public T cell receptors could reveal signatures of past pathogen exposure. Besides the first cohort of roughly 640 subjects, a separate validation cohort made up of around 120 different subjects was used. Among some 410 genotyped donors of the cohort, an average of around 240,000 unique TCR beta nucleotide sequences were sequenced per donor, roughly 18% of them non-productive.

The cohort consisted of 666 healthy bone marrow donors. At the time of sampling, every cohort member was nominally healthy, though immune exposures that went unrecorded were likely present. The donor tested CMV seropositive, placing the donor among the roughly 300 seropositive members of the cohort. Each donor provided a peripheral blood sample, and peripheral blood mononuclear cells were used for TCR beta sequencing. The Qiagen DNeasy Blood Extraction Kit was used to extract genomic DNA from the blood cell samples. The CDR3 contains 21 residues, cysteine and phenylalanine counted. The entry retains the CDR3 DNA only, 63 bases that are in frame from base 1. For this chain, trimming is 0 bases at the V end and 2 bases at the J end, and the number of junction bases without a gene match is 18. The germline V gene gives CDR1 as SGHDN and CDR2 as FVKESK. What the research found in general, with its limitations: Immune exposure information for the cohort was limited to CMV serostatus. Sequencing depth was assumed to be roughly uniform across donors in the presence/absence analyses, though that assumption may not hold. According to a later analysis, most CMV-associated TCR beta chains appeared to be HLA-restricted, and the HLA associations seemed to be driven largely by CMV exposure. In a later analysis, the rate of TCR association differed among HLA loci, with DRB1 alleles having the most associated TCRs and HLA-C alleles having the fewest. Strong co-occurrence of HLA alleles, especially DR and DQ, made assigning TCR associations to individual alleles difficult. A later genetic analysis associated a missense DCLRE1C variant with V-gene and J-gene trimming of TCR beta chains, and an independent cohort replicated the association. According to a later analysis, parvovirus B19, influenza, CMV and Epstein-Barr virus appeared linked to several top co-occurrence clusters. In both the original and validation cohorts, the classifier was reported to diagnose cytomegalovirus status with high specificity and sensitivity. The sequencing pipeline was judged likely to have produced a cluster of highly shared sequence variants as a technical artifact. At a false discovery rate of 0.05, a later analysis linked roughly 17,000 TCR beta sequences to specific HLA alleles. The study gave a list of some 150 TCR beta chains associated with cytomegalovirus. In a later analysis, HLA-associated TCR beta chains showed more clonal expansion and lower generation probabilities than non-associated chains that were equally common. Over 15 rarely observed V segments, including chromosome 9 orphons, were excluded from the earlier analysis of a few hundred of the donors because counts were too low. According to the authors, the approach could potentially be generalized to other disease states and immunological phenotypes. This cohort had only TCR beta chains sequenced, and the lack of alpha or paired-chain data limited which features could be detected. Linkage disequilibrium might explain the correlated functional status among segregating V segments, but an unknown experimental factor could not be excluded. A few of the identified cytomegalovirus-associated TCR beta chains were confirmed in vitro to be specific for cytomegalovirus antigens. Compared with the roughly 600-donor mean, donors in an Asian-associated ancestry cluster had fewer N-insertions in productive TCRs, according to a later genetic analysis. A further reported finding was that TCR beta sequences accurately predicted the HLA-A and HLA-B alleles for most subjects in the first cohort. While some public TCRs were present in many individuals, most TCR sequences turned up only very rarely across donors. Because some donors lacked HLA typing at each locus, the association tests relied only on the typed subset. In an earlier analysis of some 500 of the donors, most TCR beta V segments were observed in productive rearrangements about 87% or about 30% of the time, broadly matching IMGT annotations. Some IMGT-functional V segments, including TRBV6-2 and TRBV6-3, could not be told apart with the 87-base-pair reads, so those segments were excluded.

The method was the immunoSEQ multiplex PCR assay. For the multiplex PCR, a mixture combining 60 forward primers for TCR Vbeta segments and 13 reverse primers for TCR Jbeta segments was used. Amplification of the CDR3 region of rearranged TCR beta genes was performed with a multiplex PCR assay on genomic DNA. The amplified TCR beta libraries were sequenced on the Illumina HiSeq System as 87-base-pair reads. As for how the authors treated the data: Across the roughly 600 repertoires, a later analysis counted 80 million or so unique TCR beta chains, about 10 million of which were shared by at least two donors. A nearest-neighbor algorithm error-corrected the raw reads and collapsed the reads into unique sequences, merging closely related sequences to remove PCR and sequencing errors. V, D and J gene segments were assigned by aligning CDR3 sequences to IMGT reference sequences. For a sequence to be retained, at least a six-nucleotide match to both a V gene segment and a J gene segment was required. Rearrangements were called productive when the CDR3 lacked stop codons and stayed in frame with V and J; all others were non-productive. CDR3 was defined according to IMGT convention as the region running from the second conserved V-encoded cysteine to the conserved J-encoded phenylalanine. In an earlier analysis of around 600 of the donors, sequences lacking an unambiguous match to a single V gene segment were excluded. An earlier analysis of some 500 of the donors classified V segments as functional when productive rearrangements were above 56.7% and as segregating when the standard deviation between donors was above 5%. A statistical classification framework was built for diagnosing cytomegalovirus status from the catalog of TCR beta chain sequences. V and J gene assignment, in a later analysis, came from comparing TCR nucleotide sequences with IMGT/GENE-DB human TR gene sequences. In a later analysis, CDR3 sequences and most-parsimonious VDJ recombination scenarios were assigned using the TCRdist pipeline. In a later analysis, each TCR beta chain was defined by its CDR3 amino acid sequence together with its V-gene family, and reads without a unique V-gene family were excluded. To address suspected cross-contamination and a sequencing artifact, a later analysis removed 450 to 700 highly shared, low-generation-probability nucleotide sequences. For each public chain, a later analysis derived a clonal expansion index from normalized ranks of inferred template counts within each repertoire. In a later analysis, generation probabilities were computed using a VDJ recombination model fitted to out-of-frame rearrangements, and the results were checked against IGoR. In a later analysis, TCR-TCR, TCR-HLA and TCR-CMV co-occurrence was scored with hypergeometric tests, and a repertoire-size bias correction was applied to TCR pairs. To estimate false discovery rates, a later analysis permuted the HLA or CMV assignments 20 times. In a later analysis, co-occurring TCRs were grouped using DBSCAN, and TCRdist sequence similarity was added for clustering within HLA-allele-positive subsets. Co-occurrence clustering excluded repertoires with fewer than 30,000 or more than 120,000 public chains, plus five with anomalous nucleotide sharing. In TCRdb, the immuneACCESS table is reduced to in-frame sequences with V and J assigned. These tables do not hold every clone; where another copy was compared, an unresolved V gene accounts for under half, and the others remain unexplained. The V and J calls and clone size are taken from that table; D and trimming were inferred from the DNA. The sample has tens of thousands of clones on record, around four fifths of them singletons. The ten biggest clones cover roughly 3% of the sample.

Concerning this clone itself: The clone's antigen remains unknown. Base qualities are not at hand, and no much larger clone is one base apart.

The sequence was collected from a man aged 50-60 years in good health and CMV-seropositive. The sample was PBMCs. The chain uses TRBV14 and TRBJ2-1; the central 8 bases match TRBD2. The base sequence is TGTGCCAGCAGCCAAGAAACTAGCGGACGGTTGGGGATGGCCCCCTACAATGAGCAGTTCTTC. Its protein product is CASSQETSGRLGMAPYNEQFF. With the rest looked up from the reference TRBV14 and TRBJ2-1 genes rather than sequenced, the full variable domain is EAGVTQFPSHSVIEKGQTVTLRCDPISGHDNLYWYRRVMGKEIKFLLHFVKESKQDESGMPNNRFLAERTGGTYSTLKVQPAELEDSGVYFCASSQETSGRLGMAPYNEQFFGPGTRLTVL.